The text below deals with one T cell receptor (beta chain). This sample is part of a study of blood T cell repertoires in COVID-19. Study-wide context: Sites across the United States, Italy and Spain contributed samples from acute and convalescent COVID-19.

Some clones are missing from TCRdb's copy, which holds only in-frame ones; the method was immunoSEQ multiplex PCR. The sample lists approximately 99,000 clones, roughly four fifths occurring once. The CDR3 is 13 amino acids. Trimming pared 6 bases from V and 6 bases from J, leaving 14 bases between. Sequencing was performed on peripheral blood. The V gene is TRBV12-3 or TRBV12-4, the J gene TRBJ1-1; maybe TRBD1 (6 bases). This TCR was recovered from a woman in her 70s with acute or convalescent COVID-19. The CDR3 DNA follows: TGTGCCAGCAGCCCAAGGGAGGGGGCTGAAGCTTTCTTT. This codes for CASSPREGAEAFF.